This T cell receptor (beta chain) was sequenced for a study of identifying expanded T cells in peripheral blood. Of note for this clone: Its antigen is undetermined.

Germline CDR1 is MNHNY and CDR2 is SVGAGI (reference sequence). The CDR3 is 16 residues long. V was shortened by 2 bases and J by 8 bases, with 16 bases between the two germline ends. Findings and limits, study-wide: Variance in clone template counts between two-week samples significantly increased with total template count across all healthy donors. Over approximately two and four weeks, about 15 and 19 clones changed, versus roughly 1.2 between replicates.

Healthy donors had no documented immune events, such as infections, while sampled. The method was immunoSEQ multiplex PCR; TCRdb's version includes in-frame clones alone and lacks a portion of them. The table lists about 82,000 clones, 70% to 90% of them singletons. This clonotype was sampled from a person aged 18 to 70 in good health. The chain carries TRBV6-6 and TRBJ1-6; tentatively, D is TRBD1 (5 bases). The sequencing sample was made of blood. The CDR3 DNA follows: TGTGCCAGCAGTTACGTCTCCGGGACCTCGGATTCACCCCTCCACTTT. Protein: CASSYVSGTSDSPLHF.